Listed below are T cell receptor beta chains from one sample, sequenced in a study of early T cells in non-severe SARS-CoV-2 infection. Each CDR3 protein gets one entry after TCRdb re-called the 5' RACE reads with MiXCR. The sample lists under 65,000 distinct CDR3 sequences; less than 15% were seen once. Sequenced here: whole blood, sampled at baseline. The origin of the receptors is an adult who was a healthcare worker with PCR-confirmed SARS-CoV-2 infection or an uninfected control (not recorded which). CDR3s include the opening cysteine and the closing phenylalanine or tryptophan. D genes are given only for firm matches.

v_gene: TRBV6-6; d_gene: NA; j_gene: TRBJ1-2; CDR3aa: CASSYSTVDYGYTF
v_gene: TRBV7-9; d_gene: NA; j_gene: TRBJ1-2; CDR3aa: CASSLGSGLRYGYTF
v_gene: TRBV20-1; d_gene: TRBD2; j_gene: TRBJ2-5; CDR3aa: CSASLGTSGRKTQYF
v_gene: TRBV18; d_gene: NA; j_gene: TRBJ1-4; CDR3aa: CASSPRGGGGNEKLFF
v_gene: TRBV28; d_gene: TRBD2; j_gene: TRBJ2-7; CDR3aa: CASSAYLGGGIYEQYF
v_gene: TRBV5-1; d_gene: NA; j_gene: TRBJ2-7; CDR3aa: CASSREGTESYEQYF
v_gene: TRBV6-5; d_gene: NA; j_gene: TRBJ1-6; CDR3aa: CASSYFRVQEYSPLHF
v_gene: TRBV6-5; d_gene: NA; j_gene: TRBJ1-2; CDR3aa: CASKEQGFNYGYTF
v_gene: TRBV2; d_gene: NA; j_gene: TRBJ2-3; CDR3aa: CASSSGITDTQYF
v_gene: TRBV9; d_gene: NA; j_gene: TRBJ2-1; CDR3aa: CASSVRGGEGREQFF
v_gene: TRBV28; d_gene: TRBD1; j_gene: TRBJ1-6; CDR3aa: CASRRQGRSTLHF
v_gene: TRBV14; d_gene: NA; j_gene: TRBJ2-3; CDR3aa: CASSPLGAVPDTQYF
v_gene: TRBV2; d_gene: NA; j_gene: TRBJ1-2; CDR3aa: CASSEVRGGYGYTF
v_gene: TRBV21-1; d_gene: NA; j_gene: TRBJ1-1; CDR3aa: CASSSRKERQGEGTEAFF
v_gene: TRBV14; d_gene: TRBD1; j_gene: TRBJ1-1; CDR3aa: CASSPYRDRVNTEAFF
v_gene: TRBV28; d_gene: NA; j_gene: TRBJ1-5; CDR3aa: CATLLGNQPQHF
v_gene: TRBV7-8; d_gene: TRBD2; j_gene: TRBJ2-5; CDR3aa: CASSLRLAGGPAQETQYF
v_gene: TRBV12-3/TRBV12-4; d_gene: NA; j_gene: TRBJ1-6; CDR3aa: CASSLPHRLIPLHF
v_gene: TRBV7-8; d_gene: NA; j_gene: TRBJ2-3; CDR3aa: CASSLSRSSTDTQYF
v_gene: TRBV7-2; d_gene: TRBD1; j_gene: TRBJ1-2; CDR3aa: CASSTRTGQGLNYGYTF
v_gene: TRBV6-5; d_gene: NA; j_gene: TRBJ1-1; CDR3aa: CASSYAGRRNTEAFF
v_gene: TRBV20-1; d_gene: TRBD2; j_gene: TRBJ2-7; CDR3aa: CSARDQAGGGSYEQYF
v_gene: TRBV7-2; d_gene: NA; j_gene: TRBJ2-5; CDR3aa: CASSPGGFAEETQYF
v_gene: TRBV7-6; d_gene: TRBD2; j_gene: TRBJ2-3; CDR3aa: CASSRAGGSDTQYF
v_gene: TRBV6-1; d_gene: NA; j_gene: TRBJ2-1; CDR3aa: CASVSWEQFF
v_gene: TRBV29-1; d_gene: TRBD1; j_gene: TRBJ2-1; CDR3aa: CSVEAPDRASYNEQFF
v_gene: TRBV5-6; d_gene: NA; j_gene: TRBJ1-1; CDR3aa: CASSFSMNTEAFF
v_gene: TRBV20-1; d_gene: NA; j_gene: TRBJ2-5; CDR3aa: CSARTHLQETQYF
v_gene: TRBV21-1; d_gene: NA; j_gene: TRBJ2-1; CDR3aa: CASSKDLGRAEQFF
v_gene: TRBV29-1; d_gene: NA; j_gene: TRBJ2-1; CDR3aa: CSGIQGYNEQFF
v_gene: TRBV7-2; d_gene: NA; j_gene: TRBJ2-7; CDR3aa: CASSLADEQYF
v_gene: TRBV5-1; d_gene: TRBD2; j_gene: TRBJ2-3; CDR3aa: CASSWTSGGFSSPDTQYF
v_gene: TRBV6-6; d_gene: NA; j_gene: TRBJ2-7; CDR3aa: CASSVLEEQYF
v_gene: TRBV27; d_gene: TRBD2; j_gene: TRBJ2-3; CDR3aa: CASWLGEGPPSGTRYF
v_gene: TRBV3-1; d_gene: NA; j_gene: TRBJ1-2; CDR3aa: CASSLSRIRYTF
v_gene: TRBV30; d_gene: TRBD1; j_gene: TRBJ2-7; CDR3aa: CAWRDRGNEQYF